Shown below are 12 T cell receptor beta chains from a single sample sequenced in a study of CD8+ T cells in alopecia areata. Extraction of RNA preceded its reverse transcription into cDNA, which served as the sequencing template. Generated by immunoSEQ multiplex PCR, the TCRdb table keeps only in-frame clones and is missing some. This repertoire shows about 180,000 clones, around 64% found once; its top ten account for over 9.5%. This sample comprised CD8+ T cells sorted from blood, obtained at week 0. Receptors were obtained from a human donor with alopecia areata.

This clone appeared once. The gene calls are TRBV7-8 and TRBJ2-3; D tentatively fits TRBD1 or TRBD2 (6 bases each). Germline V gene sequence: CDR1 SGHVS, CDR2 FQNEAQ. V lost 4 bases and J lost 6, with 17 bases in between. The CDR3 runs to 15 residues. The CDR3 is CASSSGGARRDTQYF. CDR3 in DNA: TGTGCCAGCAGCTCCGGGGGCGCCCGGCGGGATACGCAGTATTTT.

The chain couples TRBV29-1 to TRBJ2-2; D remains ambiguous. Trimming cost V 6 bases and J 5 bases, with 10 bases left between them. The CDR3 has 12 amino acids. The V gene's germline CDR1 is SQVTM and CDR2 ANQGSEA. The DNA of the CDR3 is TGCAGCGTCTTCACCGGTACCGGGGAGCTGTTTTTT. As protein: CSVFTGTGELFF.

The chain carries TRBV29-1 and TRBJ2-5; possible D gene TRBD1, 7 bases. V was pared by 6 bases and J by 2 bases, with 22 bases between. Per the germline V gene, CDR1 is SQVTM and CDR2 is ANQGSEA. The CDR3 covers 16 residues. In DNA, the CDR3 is TGCAGCGTCGGGGAAGGAGGGGGCGTGGGACAAGAGACCCAGTACTTC. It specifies CSVGEGGGVGQETQYF.

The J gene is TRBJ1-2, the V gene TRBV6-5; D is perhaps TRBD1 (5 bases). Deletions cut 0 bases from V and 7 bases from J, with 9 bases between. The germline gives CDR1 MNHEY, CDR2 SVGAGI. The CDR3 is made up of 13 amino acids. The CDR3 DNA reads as TGTGCCAGCAGTTACTCGATGGGGGTTGGCTACACCTTC. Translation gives CASSYSMGVGYTF.

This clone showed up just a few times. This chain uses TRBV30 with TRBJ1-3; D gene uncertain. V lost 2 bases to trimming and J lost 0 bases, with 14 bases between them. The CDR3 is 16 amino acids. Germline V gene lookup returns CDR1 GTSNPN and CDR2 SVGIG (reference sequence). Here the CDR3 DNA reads TGTGCCTGGAGTCCCGCCACCTCCTACTCTGGAAACACCATATATTTT. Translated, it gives CAWSPATSYSGNTIYF.

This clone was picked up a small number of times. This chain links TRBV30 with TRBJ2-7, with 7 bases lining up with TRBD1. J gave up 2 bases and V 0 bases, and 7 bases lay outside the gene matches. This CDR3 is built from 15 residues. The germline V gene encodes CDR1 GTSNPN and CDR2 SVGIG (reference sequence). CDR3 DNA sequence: TGTGCCTGGAGTGTGATAAGGACAGGTGCCTACGAGCAGTACTTC. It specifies CAWSVIRTGAYEQYF.

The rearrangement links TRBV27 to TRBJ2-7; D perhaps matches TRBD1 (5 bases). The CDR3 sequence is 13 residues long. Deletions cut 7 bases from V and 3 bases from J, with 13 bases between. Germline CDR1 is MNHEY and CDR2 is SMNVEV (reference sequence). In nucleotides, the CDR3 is TGTGCCAGCAAGGAAGGGGAACTCTACGAGCAGTACTTC. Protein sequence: CASKEGELYEQYF.

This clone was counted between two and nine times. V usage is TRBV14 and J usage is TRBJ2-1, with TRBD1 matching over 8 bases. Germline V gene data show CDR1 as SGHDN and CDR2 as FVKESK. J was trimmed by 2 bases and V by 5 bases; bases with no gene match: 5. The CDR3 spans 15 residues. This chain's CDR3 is CASSATGVTYNEQFF. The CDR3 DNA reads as TGTGCCAGCAGCGCGACAGGGGTGACCTACAATGAGCAGTTCTTC.

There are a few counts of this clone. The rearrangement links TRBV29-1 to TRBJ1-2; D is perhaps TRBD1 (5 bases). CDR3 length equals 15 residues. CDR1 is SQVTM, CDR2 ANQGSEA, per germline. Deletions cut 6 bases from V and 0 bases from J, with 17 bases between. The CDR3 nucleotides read TGCAGCGTGATGAGTGGACGGGGACCTAACTATGGCTACACCTTC. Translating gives CSVMSGRGPNYGYTF.

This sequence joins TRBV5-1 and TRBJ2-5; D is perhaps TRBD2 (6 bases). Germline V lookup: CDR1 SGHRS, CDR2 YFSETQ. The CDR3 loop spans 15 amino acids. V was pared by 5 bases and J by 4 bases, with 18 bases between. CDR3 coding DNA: TGCGCCAGCAGTTCGGAGGCGGGATCCCTAGAGACCCAGTACTTC. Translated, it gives CASSSEAGSLETQYF.

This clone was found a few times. The CDR3 DNA sequence: TGTGCCAGCAGTACCTCGAGGGATGTAGCCAAAAACATTCAGTACTTC. Translated: CASSTSRDVAKNIQYF. The chain has TRBV28 and TRBJ2-4; D is perhaps TRBD2 (5 bases). Germline V gene data show CDR1 as MDHEN and CDR2 as SYDVKM. CDR3 size: 16 residues. The V end was cut by 5 bases, the J end by 0 bases, with 14 bases between.

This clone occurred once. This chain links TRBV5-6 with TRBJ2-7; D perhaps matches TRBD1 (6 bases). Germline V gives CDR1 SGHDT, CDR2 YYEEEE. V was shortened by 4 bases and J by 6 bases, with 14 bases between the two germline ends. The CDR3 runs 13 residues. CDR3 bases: TGTGCCAGCAGCCTCGGGACACCTGGCGAGCAGTACTTC. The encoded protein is CASSLGTPGEQYF.